The 26 T cell receptor beta chains below all came from one sample that was sequenced in a study of Graves' ophthalmopathy and Graves' hyperthyroidism (dated by TCRdb to 2017 to 2018). This sample was sequenced with an Illumina HiSeq 2000. For repertoire sequencing, TCR beta CDR3 regions were amplified from RNA transcripts. The first round was an RT-PCR using HTBI primers with the Qiagen OneStep RT-PCR kit, and this first round was followed by a second-round multiplex PCR, then size selection and purification. TCRdb reprocessed the public reads (quality trimming at Q25 with fastp, clone calling with MiXCR) and kept in-frame beta chains. One record per CDR3 amino acid sequence lists the most common genes and DNA. In this sample the table shows 500,000 to 600,000 distinct CDR3 sequences, approximately 35% of which occur a single time. The ten largest clones represent about 4.1% of the sample. Sequencing used peripheral blood or thyroid tissue (not recorded which). The receptors were gathered from an adult man with Graves' hyperthyroidism.

The V gene is TRBV20-1, the J gene TRBJ2-7, with no clear D. The length of the CDR3 is 14 residues. Germline CDR1 and CDR2: DFQATT and SNEGSKA (reference sequence). The germline V and J ends were trimmed by 1 base and 0 bases, with 10 bases remaining between them. The CDR3, as DNA: TGCAGTGCTAGAGTCGCGGTTGGCTCCTACGAGCAGTACTTC. As protein: CSARVAVGSYEQYF.

The V gene is TRBV18, the J gene TRBJ2-5; 7 bases are a match to TRBD1. The V and J ends lost 4 bases and 1 base, in that order; junction bases with no gene match: 6. CDR3 length: 15 amino acids. Germline V gene sequence: CDR1 KGHSH, CDR2 LQKENI. CDR3 coding DNA: TGTGCCAGCTCACTTACGGGACAGCCCCAAGAGACCCAGTACTTC. Translation: CASSLTGQPQETQYF.

Of note for this clonotype: The junction and the germline gene differ at one end; a read error may be behind it. The DNA of the CDR3 is TGCGCCAGCAGCCAAGTAGACAGCTATGGCTACACCTTC. Encoded protein: CASSQVDSYGYTF. This sequence joins TRBV7-9 and TRBJ1-2; possible D gene TRBD1, 5 bases. Germline V gene lookup returns CDR1 SEHNR and CDR2 FQNEAQ (reference sequence). This CDR3 contains 13 residues.

This clonotype was counted at least ten times. The chain combines TRBV7-9 with TRBJ1-6; 7 nucleotides agree with TRBD1. V lost 1 base, J lost 10 bases, and 7 bases stayed unmatched. CDR1 is SEHNR, CDR2 FQNEAQ, per germline (reference sequence). The CDR3 totals 15 residues. The CDR3 region is CASSLGQGVGSPLHF. CDR3 bases: TGTGCCAGCAGCTTAGGACAGGGAGTGGGATCACCCCTCCACTTT.

The rearrangement joins TRBV5-6 to TRBJ2-6, with 13 bases lining up with TRBD2. V was clipped by 5 bases and J by 2 bases; unmatched bases: 7. The CDR3 extends over 18 amino acids. Germline V gene data show CDR1 as SGHDT and CDR2 as YYEEEE. Here the CDR3 reads CASSPGLAGKAGANVLTF. DNA for the CDR3: TGTGCCAGCAGTCCGGGACTAGCGGGGAAAGCTGGGGCCAACGTCCTGACTTTC.

This chain connects TRBV19 to TRBJ2-6; tentatively, D is TRBD1 (5 bases). The germline gives CDR1 LNHDA, CDR2 SQIVND (reference sequence). The V end lost 7 bases, the J end lost 2 bases, and 12 bases lay between the germline ends. The CDR3 spans 15 residues. The DNA of the CDR3 is TGTGCCAGTAATGGTCGCAGGGCTGGGGCCAACGTCCTGACTTTC. This sequence encodes CASNGRRAGANVLTF.

This clonotype was recorded a few times. This chain connects TRBV6-2 or TRBV6-3 to TRBJ1-1; possibly TRBD1 for D (6 bases). Between the trimmed V and J ends, which lost 5 bases and 6 bases, there was a span of 13 bases. The CDR3 is 13 residues long. The germline V gene has CDR1 MNHEY and CDR2 SVGEGT. For the CDR3, the DNA is TGTGCCAGCAGTCTCAGGGGTTTGGCTGAAGCTTTCTTT. This sequence encodes CASSLRGLAEAFF.

Notes on this clonotype: A much larger clone sits a single nucleotide away, making a read error possible. CDR3: CAIRRQGMDYGYTF. CDR3 DNA: TGTGCCATCAGAAGACAGGGGATGGACTATGGCTACACCTTC. V gene TRBV10-3 combines with J gene TRBJ1-2; 8 bases agree with TRBD1. CDR1 and CDR2 (germline): ENHRY, SYGVKD. The J segment lost 3 bases and the V segment lost 6 bases, leaving 6 bases of the junction unmatched. The CDR3 sequence is 14 residues long.

The chain carries TRBV30 and TRBJ1-1; D unresolved. Trimming stripped 1 base from V and 1 base from J, with 4 bases between. The CDR3 is 12 amino acids. Looked up from germline, CDR1 is GTSNPN and CDR2 is SVGIG (reference sequence). The CDR3 region is CAWSAGNTEAFF. The CDR3 nucleotides are TGTGCCTGGAGTGCAGGGAACACTGAAGCTTTCTTT.

This clonotype is a singleton in its sample. One end of the junction does not line up with germline, which may come from a read error. The rearrangement uses TRBV7-3 and TRBJ2-7; 9 nucleotides agree with TRBD1. Germline V gene lookup returns CDR1 SGHTA and CDR2 FQGTGA. This CDR3 is 14 amino acids long. CDR3 DNA sequence: TGTGCCAGCAGCTTGGGACAGGGTACCTACGAGCAGTGCTTC. It yields the protein CASSLGQGTYEQCF.

This clonotype has at least ten counts. The chain uses TRBV19 and TRBJ1-1, with D perhaps matching TRBD1 (5 bases). V gave up 4 bases and J gave up 6 bases, with 12 bases separating them. The germline CDR1 and CDR2 sequences are LNHDA and SQIVND (reference sequence). The length of the CDR3 is 13 residues. The CDR3 spells CASSSQGTAEAFF. The CDR3 DNA sequence: TGTGCCAGTAGTAGTCAGGGAACGGCTGAAGCTTTCTTT.

The chain carries TRBV29-1 and TRBJ2-7; TRBD1 matches at 7 bases. CDR1 and CDR2 from the germline V gene are SQVTM and ANQGSEA. The V and J ends lost 6 bases and 3 bases, in that order; junction bases with no gene match: 2. There are 11 residues in the CDR3. The CDR3 DNA reads as TGCAGCGTCGGACAGGACTACGAGCAGTACTTC. Protein sequence: CSVGQDYEQYF.

This clonotype was detected a few times. The rearrangement joins TRBV24-1 to TRBJ2-2; D is unclear. The CDR3 runs 14 residues. The ends were cut back, 4 bases at V and 1 base at J, with 6 bases in the middle. Germline CDR1 and CDR2: KGHDR and SFDVKD. As DNA, the CDR3 is TGTGCCACCAGTGACCGATTGAACACCGGGGAGCTGTTTTTT. Protein sequence: CATSDRLNTGELFF.

This clonotype was observed many times. The rearrangement uses TRBV10-3 and TRBJ1-4; the D gene is possibly TRBD1 (5 bases). CDR1 and CDR2 from the germline V gene are ENHRY and SYGVKD. CDR3 length: 13 residues. Deletions cut 0 bases from V and 8 bases from J, with 7 bases between. CDR3 sequence reads: CAISESGEEKLFF. The CDR3 DNA sequence: TGTGCCATCAGTGAGTCGGGGGAAGAAAAACTGTTTTTT.

The rearrangement uses TRBV5-4 and TRBJ2-5; D unclear. Per germline, CDR1 SGHNT and CDR2 YYREEE (reference sequence). The CDR3 is 16 amino acids. The ends were cut back, 4 bases at V and 0 bases at J, with 16 bases in the middle. The CDR3 region has the DNA TGTGCCAGCAGCGACATATCACATGGTAACCAAGAGACCCAGTACTTC. This translates into CASSDISHGNQETQYF.

The V gene is TRBV7-2, the J gene TRBJ2-2; tentative D call: TRBD2 (5 bases). V dropped 3 bases and J dropped 7 bases, with 9 bases sitting between them. CDR3 size: 13 residues. In germline, CDR1 is SGHTA, CDR2 FQGNSA. CDR3 region: CASSLGSSGELFF. As DNA, the CDR3 is TGTGCCAGCAGCTTGGGGAGTAGCGGGGAGCTGTTTTTT.

The rearrangement uses TRBV27 and TRBJ2-7; the D gene could be TRBD1 or TRBD2 (5 bases each). V gave up 5 bases and J gave up 3 bases, with 14 bases separating them. CDR3 length: 14 residues. In germline, CDR1 is MNHEY, CDR2 SMNVEV (reference sequence). This CDR3 is CASSPRDRRYEQYF. CDR3 bases: TGTGCCAGCAGTCCCCGGGACCGGCGCTACGAGCAGTACTTC.

This clonotype was found many times. This rearrangement joins TRBV5-8 to TRBJ2-2; D may correspond to TRBD1 or TRBD2 (5 bases each). Trimming stripped 4 bases from V and 3 bases from J, with 16 bases between. Germline lookup yields CDR1 SGHTS and CDR2 YDEGEE. The CDR3 contains 16 residues. CDR3 nucleotide sequence: TGTGCCAGCAGCCCGGGACGGCCTGTGGACACCGGGGAGCTGTTTTTT. It is translated as CASSPGRPVDTGELFF.

There are a few counts of this clonotype. The chain combines TRBV29-1 with TRBJ2-3, with 7 bases that match TRBD2. The CDR3 is 16 amino acids. The V and J ends lost 4 bases and 3 bases, in that order; junction bases with no gene match: 13. Germline lookup yields CDR1 SQVTM and CDR2 ANQGSEA. The CDR3 DNA reads as TGCAGCGTTGGAGGGTCGACTAGCAGGTTGACAGATACGCAGTATTTT. This gives the protein CSVGGSTSRLTDTQYF.

This clonotype was seen many times. The chain couples TRBV12-3 or TRBV12-4 to TRBJ2-7; D ambiguous. V was pared by 0 bases and J by 7 bases, with 13 bases between. The CDR3 has 14 residues. CDR3 DNA: TGTGCCAGCAGTTTAGCAGGCTTCTTGCGAGAGCAGTACTTC. Protein product: CASSLAGFLREQYF.

The CDR3 DNA sequence: TGTGCCAGCAGCGGTCTTGGGGTACGACGCTACACCTTC. It translates to CASSGLGVRRYTF. V is TRBV28 and J is TRBJ1-2, with unresolved D. The CDR3 is 13 residues long. Germline values: CDR1 MDHEN, CDR2 SYDVKM. The V end lost 6 bases, the J end lost 9 bases, and 17 bases lay between the germline ends.

About this clonotype itself: This may be a read error: a much more frequent sequence differs by one nucleotide. The rearrangement uses TRBV25-1 and TRBJ1-5, with D possibly TRBD1 on 6 matching bases. CDR1 and CDR2 from the germline V gene are MGHDK and SYGVNS. The CDR3 runs to 13 residues. V was trimmed by 5 bases and J by 4 bases, leaving 9 bases between them. CDR3: CASSTGKNQPQHF. The CDR3 coding sequence is TGTGCCAGCAGTACAGGGAAGAATCAGCCCCAGCATTTT. Complete variable domain (other parts from reference TRBV25-1 and TRBJ1-5): EADIYQTPRYLVIGTGKKITLECSQTMGHDKMYWYQQDPGMELHLIHYSYGVNSTEKGDLSSESTVSRIRTEHFPLTLESARPSHTSQYLCASSTGKNQPQHFGDGTRLSIL.

This clonotype was picked up many times. The chain joins TRBV7-9 to TRBJ2-2; D unclear. The CDR3 is made up of 13 amino acids. V dropped 3 bases and J dropped 5 bases, with 7 bases sitting between them. The germline V gene has CDR1 SEHNR and CDR2 FQNEAQ (reference sequence). This chain's CDR3 is CASSFLETGELFF. The CDR3 DNA reads as TGTGCCAGCAGCTTTCTGGAAACCGGGGAGCTGTTTTTT.

This clonotype was recorded many times. The chain carries TRBV14 and TRBJ2-2; unclear D gene. The CDR3 is made up of 14 amino acids. The ends were cut back, 0 bases at V and 4 bases at J, with 6 bases in the middle. The V gene's germline CDR1 is SGHDN and CDR2 FVKESK. The CDR3 here is CASSQDQATGELFF. In DNA, the CDR3 is TGTGCCAGCAGCCAAGACCAGGCCACCGGGGAGCTGTTTTTT.

About this clonotype: At one boundary the junction diverges from the germline segment, which might be a read error. The CDR3 coding sequence is TGTGCCAGCAGCTTATGGGGGAGGGCCTACGTCCTGACTTTC. It translates to CASSLWGRAYVLTF. The chain uses TRBV5-4 and TRBJ2-6; 7 bases agree with TRBD2. CDR3 size: 14 residues. Germline V CDR1 and CDR2: SGHNT, YYREEE (reference sequence).

This chain connects TRBV7-9 to TRBJ2-5; 12 nucleotides align to TRBD1. Germline assignment: CDR1 SEHNR and CDR2 FQNEAQ (reference sequence). Trimming at V came to 11 bases and at J to 4 bases, leaving 11 bases not matched to a gene. This CDR3 region has 15 residues. In DNA form, the CDR3 reads TGTGCCTGGAGTTATTGGGACAGGGGGCTAGAGACCCAGTACTTC. The encoded protein is CAWSYWDRGLETQYF.